This T cell receptor beta chain derives from a study of T cell responses to AZD1222 COVID-19 vaccine. Whole-study results and caveats: Variant regions that are unmutated are reportedly the target of nearly half of spike-specific TCRs. Spike regions recognized by vaccine-associated CD4 TCRs spanned the protein, led by 160-218 and 743-854. Without day 14 samples, only post-peak T cell repertoires were studied. Two AZD1222 doses significantly raised spike-specific TCR breadth and depth over controls.

Generated by immunoSEQ multiplex PCR, the TCRdb table keeps only in-frame clones and is missing some. The data contain approximately 110,000 clones, about 90% of them seen just once; the ten biggest clones take up approximately 10%. This clone showed up just once. Its matching antigen is unknown. The CDR3 totals 13 residues. CDR1 and CDR2 from the germline V gene are KGHDR and SFDVKD. Trimming took 2 bases from V and 6 from J, leaving 7 bases between them. The sequence was obtained from an adult in good health. The input for sequencing was peripheral blood, taken on day 0 of AZD1222 vaccination. V and J are TRBV24-1 and TRBJ1-5; D uncertain. The CDR3 reads CATSDSNPQPQHF. The DNA of the CDR3 is TGTGCCACCAGTGATTCAAACCCTCAGCCCCAGCATTTT.